This T cell receptor beta chain came from a study of blood T cells in healthy people across ages. Study overall: Template-switching capture recovered about one barcoded beta molecule per two T cells. Study-wide findings and caveats: TCR beta diversity per million T cells fell roughly linearly with age.

Trimming pared 5 bases from V and 9 bases from J, leaving 14 bases between. Germline V gives CDR1 DFQATT, CDR2 SNEGSKA (reference sequence). The CDR3 covers 12 residues. This clonotype was counted once. Its antigen remains unknown. The use of a sample-barcoded 5' primer and a J-beta primer mix characterized a second PCR of about 7 to 12 cycles. TCRdb ran MiXCR on the 5' RACE reads and lists one entry per CDR3 protein. The repertoire consists of over 1.5 million distinct CDR3 sequences, with around half occurring once and the leading ten covering 2.1%. The receptor was derived from a woman aged 40 to 50 in good health. Material: blood. V and J are TRBV20-1 and TRBJ1-5; no definite D call. The DNA of the CDR3 is TGCAGTGCTGGCAGGATAATGAGGCCCCAGCATTTT. Amino acids: CSAGRIMRPQHF.